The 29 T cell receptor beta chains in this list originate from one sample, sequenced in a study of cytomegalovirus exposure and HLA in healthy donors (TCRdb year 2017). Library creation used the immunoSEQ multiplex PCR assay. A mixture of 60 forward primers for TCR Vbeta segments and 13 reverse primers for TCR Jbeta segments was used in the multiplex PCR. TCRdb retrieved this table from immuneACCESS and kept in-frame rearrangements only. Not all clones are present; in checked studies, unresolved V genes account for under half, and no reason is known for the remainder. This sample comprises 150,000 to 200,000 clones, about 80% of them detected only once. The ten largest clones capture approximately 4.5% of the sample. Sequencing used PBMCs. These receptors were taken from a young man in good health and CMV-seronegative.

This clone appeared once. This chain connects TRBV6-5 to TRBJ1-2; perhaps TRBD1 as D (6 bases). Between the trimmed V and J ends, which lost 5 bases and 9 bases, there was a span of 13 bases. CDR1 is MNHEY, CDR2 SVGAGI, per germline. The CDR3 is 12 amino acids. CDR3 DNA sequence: TGTGCCAGCAGTGCCGGACAGTTGAGCTACACCTTC. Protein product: CASSAGQLSYTF.

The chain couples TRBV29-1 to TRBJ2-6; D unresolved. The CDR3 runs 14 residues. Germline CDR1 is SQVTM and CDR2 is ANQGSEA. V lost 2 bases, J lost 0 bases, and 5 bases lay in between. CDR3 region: CSVESGSGANVLTF. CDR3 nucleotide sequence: TGCAGCGTTGAATCCGGCTCTGGGGCCAACGTCCTGACTTTC.

DNA for the CDR3: TGTGCCAGCCTACTGGGAGGTGAGCAGTTCTTC. Protein product: CASLLGGEQFF. V gene TRBV6-1 combines with J gene TRBJ2-1; the D gene is possibly TRBD2 (6 bases). The germline gives CDR1 MNHNS, CDR2 SASEGT. The germline V and J ends were trimmed by 8 bases and 9 bases, with 11 bases remaining between them. The CDR3 is made up of 11 amino acids.

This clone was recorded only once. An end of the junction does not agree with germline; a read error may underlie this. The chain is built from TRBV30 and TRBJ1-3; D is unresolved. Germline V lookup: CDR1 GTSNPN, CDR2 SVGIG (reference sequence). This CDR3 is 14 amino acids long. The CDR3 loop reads CAWRTGLGGNTTYF. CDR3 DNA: TGTGCCTGGAGGACCGGACTGGGTGGAAACACCACATATTTT.

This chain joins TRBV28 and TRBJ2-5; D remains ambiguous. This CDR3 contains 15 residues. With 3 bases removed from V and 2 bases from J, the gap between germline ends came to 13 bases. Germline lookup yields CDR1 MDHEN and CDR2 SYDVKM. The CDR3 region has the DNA TGTGCCAGCAGTTTTCTTCCACTCTGGCAAGAGACCCAGTACTTC. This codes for CASSFLPLWQETQYF.

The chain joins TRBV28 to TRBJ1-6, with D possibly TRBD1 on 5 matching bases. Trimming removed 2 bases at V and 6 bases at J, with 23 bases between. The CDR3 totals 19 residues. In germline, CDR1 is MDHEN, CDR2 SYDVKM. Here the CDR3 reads CASSLVLPTVREFNSPLHF. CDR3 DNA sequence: TGTGCCAGCAGTTTAGTCCTGCCGACTGTCAGGGAATTTAATTCACCCCTCCACTTT. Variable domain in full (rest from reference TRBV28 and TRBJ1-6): DVKVTQSSRYLVKRTGEKVFLECVQDMDHENMFWYRQDPGLGLRLIYFSYDVKMKEKGDIPEGYSVSREKKERFSLILESASTNQTSMYLCASSLVLPTVREFNSPLHFGNGTRLTVT.

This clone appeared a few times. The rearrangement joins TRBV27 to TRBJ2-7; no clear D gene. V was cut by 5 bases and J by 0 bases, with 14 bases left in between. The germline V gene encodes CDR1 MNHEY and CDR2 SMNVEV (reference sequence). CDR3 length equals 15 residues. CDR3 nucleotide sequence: TGTGCCAGCAGTCAAGCCGGAGCTAGCTCCTACGAGCAGTACTTC. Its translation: CASSQAGASSYEQYF.

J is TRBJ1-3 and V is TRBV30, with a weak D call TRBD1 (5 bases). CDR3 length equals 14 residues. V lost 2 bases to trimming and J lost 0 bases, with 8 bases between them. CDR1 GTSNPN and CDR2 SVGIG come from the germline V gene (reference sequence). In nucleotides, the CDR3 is TGTGCCTGGAGTCAGGGCTTCTCTGGAAACACCATATATTTT. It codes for CAWSQGFSGNTIYF.

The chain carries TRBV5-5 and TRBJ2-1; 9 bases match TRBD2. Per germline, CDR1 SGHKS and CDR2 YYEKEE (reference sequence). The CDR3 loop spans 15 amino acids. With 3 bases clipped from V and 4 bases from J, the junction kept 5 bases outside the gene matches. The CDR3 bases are TGTGCCAGCAGCTCGGGACTAGCAGTTTACAATGAGCAGTTCTTC. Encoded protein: CASSSGLAVYNEQFF. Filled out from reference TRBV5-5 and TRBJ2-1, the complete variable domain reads DAGVTQSPTHLIKTRGQQVTLRCSPISGHKSVSWYQQVLGQGPQFIFQYYEKEERGRGNFPDRFSARQFPNYSSELNVNALLLGDSALYLCASSSGLAVYNEQFFGPGTRLTVL.

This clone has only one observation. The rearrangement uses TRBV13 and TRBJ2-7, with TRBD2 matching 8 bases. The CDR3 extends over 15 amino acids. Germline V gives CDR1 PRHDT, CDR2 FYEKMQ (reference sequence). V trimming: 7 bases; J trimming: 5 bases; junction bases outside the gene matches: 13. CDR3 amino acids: CASTTDGREAHEQYF. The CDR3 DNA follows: TGTGCCAGCACCACCGACGGGAGGGAGGCCCACGAGCAGTACTTC.

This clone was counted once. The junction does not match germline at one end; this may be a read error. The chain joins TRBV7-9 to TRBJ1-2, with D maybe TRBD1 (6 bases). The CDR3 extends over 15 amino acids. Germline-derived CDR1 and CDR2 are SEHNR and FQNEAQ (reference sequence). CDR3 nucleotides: TGTTCCAGCAGCTTAAGGGGGGGTGACCCCTATGGCTACACCTTC. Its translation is CSSSLRGGDPYGYTF. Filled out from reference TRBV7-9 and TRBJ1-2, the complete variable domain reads DTGVSQNPRHKITKRGQNVTFRCDPISEHNRLYWYRQTLGQGPEFLTYFQNEAQLEKSRLLSDRFSAERPKGSFSTLEIQRTEQGDSAMYLCSSSLRGGDPYGYTFGSGTRLTVV.

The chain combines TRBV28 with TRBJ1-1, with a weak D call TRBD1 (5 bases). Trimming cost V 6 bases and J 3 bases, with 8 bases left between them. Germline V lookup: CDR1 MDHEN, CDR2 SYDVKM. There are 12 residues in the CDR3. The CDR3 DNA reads TGTGCCAGCAGCAGGGTGTACACTGAAGCTTTCTTT. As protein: CASSRVYTEAFF.

The CDR3: CAISEESGGVRNTIYF. The CDR3 DNA sequence: TGTGCCATCAGTGAGGAATCCGGAGGGGTTCGGAACACCATATATTTT. The chain uses TRBV10-3 and TRBJ1-3; possibly TRBD1 for D (5 bases). Trimming pared 2 bases from V and 7 bases from J, leaving 18 bases between. This CDR3 has 16 amino acids. Germline CDR1 reads ENHRY; CDR2 reads SYGVKD.

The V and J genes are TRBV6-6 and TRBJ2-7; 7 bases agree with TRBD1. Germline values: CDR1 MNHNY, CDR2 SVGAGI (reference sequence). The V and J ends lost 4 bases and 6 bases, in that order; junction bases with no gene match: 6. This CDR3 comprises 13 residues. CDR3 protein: CASSSTGSGEQYF. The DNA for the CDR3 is TGTGCCAGCAGTTCGACAGGGAGCGGCGAGCAGTACTTC.

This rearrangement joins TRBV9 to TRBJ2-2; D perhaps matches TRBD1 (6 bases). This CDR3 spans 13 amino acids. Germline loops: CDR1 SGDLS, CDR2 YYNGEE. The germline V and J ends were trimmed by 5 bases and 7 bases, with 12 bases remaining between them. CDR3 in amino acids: CASSAGAIGELFF. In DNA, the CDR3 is TGTGCCAGCAGTGCAGGGGCCATCGGGGAGCTGTTTTTT.

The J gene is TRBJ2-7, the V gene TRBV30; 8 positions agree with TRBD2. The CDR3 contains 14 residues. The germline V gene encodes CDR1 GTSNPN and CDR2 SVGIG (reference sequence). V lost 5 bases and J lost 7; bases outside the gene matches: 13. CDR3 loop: CAWAREAGLEEQYF. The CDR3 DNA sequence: TGTGCCTGGGCCAGAGAAGCGGGACTAGAAGAGCAGTACTTC.

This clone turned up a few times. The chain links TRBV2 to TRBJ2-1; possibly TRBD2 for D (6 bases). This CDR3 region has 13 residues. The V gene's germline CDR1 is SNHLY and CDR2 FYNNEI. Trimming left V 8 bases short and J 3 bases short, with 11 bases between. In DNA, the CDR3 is TGTGCCAGCGGGGACTTTAACTACAATGAGCAGTTCTTC. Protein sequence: CASGDFNYNEQFF.

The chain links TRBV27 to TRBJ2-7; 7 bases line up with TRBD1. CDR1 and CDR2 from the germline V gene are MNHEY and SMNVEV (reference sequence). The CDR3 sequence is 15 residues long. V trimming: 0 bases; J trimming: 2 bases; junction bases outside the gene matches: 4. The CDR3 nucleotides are TGTGCCAGCAGTTTATCGCCAGGGGGTACCTACGAGCAGTACTTC. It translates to CASSLSPGGTYEQYF.

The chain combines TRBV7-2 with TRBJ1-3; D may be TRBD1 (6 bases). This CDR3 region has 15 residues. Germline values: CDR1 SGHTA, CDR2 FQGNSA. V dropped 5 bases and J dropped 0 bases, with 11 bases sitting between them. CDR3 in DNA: TGTGCCAGCAGCCCGGACAGCCCCTCTGGAAACACCATATATTTT. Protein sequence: CASSPDSPSGNTIYF.

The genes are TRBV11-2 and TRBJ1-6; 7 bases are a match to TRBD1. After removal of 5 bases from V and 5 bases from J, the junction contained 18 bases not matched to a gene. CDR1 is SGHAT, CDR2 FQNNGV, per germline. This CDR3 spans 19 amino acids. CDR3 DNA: TGTGCCAGCAGCCCCACTCCCTACAGGGGACGATACAATAATTCACCCCTCCACTTT. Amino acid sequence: CASSPTPYRGRYNNSPLHF.

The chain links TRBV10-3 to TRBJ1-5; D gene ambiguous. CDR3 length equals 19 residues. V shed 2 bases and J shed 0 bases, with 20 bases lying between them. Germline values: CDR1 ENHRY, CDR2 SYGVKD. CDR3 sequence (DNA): TGTGCCATCAGTGAGGTCCGATCTGGCGGAAGCTATAGCAATCAGCCCCAGCATTTT. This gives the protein CAISEVRSGGSYSNQPQHF.

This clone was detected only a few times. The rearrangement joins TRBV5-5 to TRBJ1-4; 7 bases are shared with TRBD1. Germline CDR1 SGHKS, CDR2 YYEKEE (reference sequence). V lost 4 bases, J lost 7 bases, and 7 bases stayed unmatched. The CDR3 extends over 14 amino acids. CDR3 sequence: CASSLGQQIEKLFF. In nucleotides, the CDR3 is TGTGCCAGCAGCCTGGGACAGCAAATTGAAAAACTGTTTTTT.

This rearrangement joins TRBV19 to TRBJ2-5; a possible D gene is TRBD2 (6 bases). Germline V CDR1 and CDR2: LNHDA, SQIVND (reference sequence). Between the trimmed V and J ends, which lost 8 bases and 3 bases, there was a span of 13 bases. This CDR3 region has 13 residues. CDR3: CASSGDLEETQYF. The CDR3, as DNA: TGTGCCAGTTCCGGGGACTTGGAAGAGACCCAGTACTTC.

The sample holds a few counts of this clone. The CDR3 sequence: CASSHVPQGGDTQYF. CDR3 nucleotide sequence: TGCGCCAGCAGCCATGTCCCCCAGGGCGGAGATACGCAGTATTTT. V usage is TRBV4-1 and J usage is TRBJ2-3; D is perhaps TRBD1 (5 bases). This CDR3 has 15 amino acids. The germline gives CDR1 MGHRA, CDR2 YSYEKL. V shed 3 bases and J shed 5 bases, with 15 bases lying between them.

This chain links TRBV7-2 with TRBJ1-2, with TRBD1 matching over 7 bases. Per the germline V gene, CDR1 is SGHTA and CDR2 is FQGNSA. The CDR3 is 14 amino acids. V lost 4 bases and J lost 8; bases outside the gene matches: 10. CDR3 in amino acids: CASSSGGTVFGYTF. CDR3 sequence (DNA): TGTGCCAGCAGCTCAGGGGGGACAGTTTTCGGCTACACCTTC.

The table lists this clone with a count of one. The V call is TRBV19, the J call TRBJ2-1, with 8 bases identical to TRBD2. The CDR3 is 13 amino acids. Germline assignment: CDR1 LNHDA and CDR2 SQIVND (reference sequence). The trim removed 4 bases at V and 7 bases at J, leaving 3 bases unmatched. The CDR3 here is CASSSGGKNEQFF. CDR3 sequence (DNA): TGTGCCAGTAGTAGCGGGGGGAAAAATGAGCAGTTCTTC.

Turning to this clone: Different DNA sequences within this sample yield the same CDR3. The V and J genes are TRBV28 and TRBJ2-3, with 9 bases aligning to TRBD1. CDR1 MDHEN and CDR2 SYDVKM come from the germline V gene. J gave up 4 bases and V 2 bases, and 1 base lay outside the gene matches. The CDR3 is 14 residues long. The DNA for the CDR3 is TGTGCCAGCAGTTTAGGGACAGGGTCAGATACGCAGTATTTT. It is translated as CASSLGTGSDTQYF.

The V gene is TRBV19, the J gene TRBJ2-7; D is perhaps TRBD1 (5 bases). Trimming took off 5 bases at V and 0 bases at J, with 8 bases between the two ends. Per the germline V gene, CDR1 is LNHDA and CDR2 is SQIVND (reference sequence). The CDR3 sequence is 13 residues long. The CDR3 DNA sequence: TGTGCCAGTAGTCCTGGACACTCCTACGAGCAGTACTTC. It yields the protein CASSPGHSYEQYF.

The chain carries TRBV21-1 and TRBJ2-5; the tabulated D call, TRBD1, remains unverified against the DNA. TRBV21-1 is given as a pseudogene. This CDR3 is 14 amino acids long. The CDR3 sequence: CASSKCDSVETQYF. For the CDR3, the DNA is TGTGCCAGCAGCAAATGCGACAGTGTAGAGACCCAGTACTTC.